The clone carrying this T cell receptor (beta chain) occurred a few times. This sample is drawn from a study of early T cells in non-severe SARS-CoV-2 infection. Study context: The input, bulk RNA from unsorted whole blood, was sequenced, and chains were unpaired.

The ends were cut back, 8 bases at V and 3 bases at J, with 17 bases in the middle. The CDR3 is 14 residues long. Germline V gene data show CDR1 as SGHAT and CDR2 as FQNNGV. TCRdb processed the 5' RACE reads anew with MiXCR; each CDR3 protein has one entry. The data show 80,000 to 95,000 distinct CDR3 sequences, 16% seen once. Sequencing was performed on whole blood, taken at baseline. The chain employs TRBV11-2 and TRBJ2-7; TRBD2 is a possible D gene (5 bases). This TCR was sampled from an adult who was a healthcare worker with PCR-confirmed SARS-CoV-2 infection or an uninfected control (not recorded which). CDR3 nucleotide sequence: TGTGCCAGCGGGTCGGAGGAGACGGTCTACGAGCAGTACTTC. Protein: CASGSEETVYEQYF.